This entry lists 17 T cell receptor beta chains sequenced from one sample in a study of post-analysis software for immune sequencing data. The study, taken as a whole, reports: Roughly 5 TRBV segments were significantly more frequent in patients than in controls. TRBV5-6, TRBV5-1 and TRBV20-1 were among these segments.

Unique molecular identifiers were present in the TCR beta cDNA libraries. TCRdb re-analysed the PCR reads in MiXCR, keeping a single row per CDR3 protein. The repertoire holds roughly 570,000 distinct CDR3 sequences, 34% seen once, with around 5.9% in the top ten. These receptors' targets are unknown. Sequences were obtained from blood. The receptors were gathered from a girl aged 2-17 years with multiple sclerosis.

In its sample, this clonotype was seen a few times. This chain connects TRBV10-3 to TRBJ2-5, with 12 bases that match TRBD1. J was trimmed by 3 bases and V by 0 bases; bases with no gene match: 5. This CDR3 contains 17 residues. Germline V gives CDR1 ENHRY, CDR2 SYGVKD. The CDR3 here is CAISESSGTGGKETQYF. CDR3 in DNA: TGTGCCATCAGTGAGTCGAGCGGGACAGGGGGCAAAGAGACCCAGTACTTC.

This clonotype was recorded only once. The V and J genes are TRBV10-3 and TRBJ1-1; 7 bases map to TRBD1. The junction had 5 bases not matched to a gene; V was cut back by 6 bases and J by 1 base. The CDR3 length is 14 residues. The germline CDR1 and CDR2 sequences are ENHRY and SYGVKD. The CDR3 sequence is CAISSTGQNTEAFF. CDR3 DNA: TGTGCCATCAGCTCGACAGGGCAGAACACTGAAGCTTTCTTT.

This clonotype showed up just a few times. The V and J genes are TRBV29-1 and TRBJ2-3; D is tentatively TRBD1 or TRBD2 (5 bases each). The germline V gene has CDR1 SQVTM and CDR2 ANQGSEA. This CDR3 is built from 14 residues. V lost 4 bases, J lost 2 bases, and 13 bases lay in between. The CDR3 reads CSVVRGLDTDTQYF. The CDR3 DNA follows: TGCAGCGTTGTGAGGGGTTTAGACACAGATACGCAGTATTTT.

This clonotype came up many times. The V and J genes are TRBV6-6 and TRBJ2-5, with 7 bases matching TRBD1. Germline-derived CDR1 and CDR2 are MNHNY and SVGAGI (reference sequence). V lost 0 bases and J lost 4; bases outside the gene matches: 2. This CDR3 is 14 amino acids long. The CDR3 loop reads CASSYSRQGETQYF. CDR3 DNA: TGTGCCAGCAGTTACTCGAGACAGGGAGAGACCCAGTACTTC.

The rearrangement links TRBV20-1 to TRBJ2-3; the D gene could be TRBD1 or TRBD2 (6 bases each). V lost 0 bases and J lost 4, with 17 bases in between. The CDR3 loop spans 16 amino acids. The germline V gene has CDR1 DFQATT and CDR2 SNEGSKA (reference sequence). This CDR3 reads CSARDGGRGGSDTQYF. For the CDR3, the DNA is TGCAGTGCTAGAGATGGGGGGCGGGGTGGGTCAGATACGCAGTATTTT.

This clonotype was counted between two and nine times. This rearrangement joins TRBV10-3 to TRBJ2-2, with TRBD2 identical over 8 bases. Trimming removed 3 bases from V and 4 bases from J; junction bases left unmatched: 7. CDR3 length equals 16 residues. Germline CDR1 ENHRY, CDR2 SYGVKD. The CDR3 loop is CAISDPESGGTGELFF. The CDR3 DNA reads TGTGCCATCAGTGACCCCGAGAGCGGGGGCACCGGGGAGCTGTTTTTT.

The V gene is TRBV4-1, the J gene TRBJ1-2, with D possibly being TRBD1 (6 bases). V was shortened by 2 bases and J by 5 bases, with 12 bases between the two germline ends. CDR3 length: 14 amino acids. The germline gives CDR1 MGHRA, CDR2 YSYEKL. The CDR3 here is CASSQPGTRYGYTF. As DNA, the CDR3 is TGCGCCAGCAGCCAACCCGGGACAAGATATGGCTACACCTTC.

This clonotype was seen more than once but under ten times. The chain joins TRBV20-1 to TRBJ1-2; a possible D gene is TRBD1 (5 bases). This CDR3 comprises 17 residues. V shed 2 bases and J shed 2 bases, with 21 bases lying between them. The germline V gene has CDR1 DFQATT and CDR2 SNEGSKA (reference sequence). CDR3 protein: CSARRNLVDTRNYGYTF. The DNA for the CDR3 is TGCAGTGCTAGAAGAAACCTCGTGGACACACGAAACTATGGCTACACCTTC.

The CDR3 reads CASLQTGHLEAFF. CDR3 sequence (DNA): TGTGCCAGCCTACAGACGGGACACCTTGAAGCTTTCTTT. The V and J genes are TRBV11-2 and TRBJ1-1; D may be TRBD1 (6 bases). Germline V CDR1 and CDR2: SGHAT, FQNNGV. V lost 8 bases and J lost 7, with 17 bases in between. The CDR3 has 13 amino acids.

This sequence joins TRBV20-1 and TRBJ2-5; 8 bases map to TRBD2. CDR3 length: 15 amino acids. Germline CDR1 and CDR2: DFQATT and SNEGSKA (reference sequence). V lost 0 bases and J lost 4; bases outside the gene matches: 7. In DNA, the CDR3 is TGCAGTGCTAGAGATGATGGGCGGGGGGTAGAGACCCAGTACTTC. It translates to CSARDDGRGVETQYF.

V usage is TRBV13 and J usage is TRBJ2-3; a weak D match, TRBD2 (6 bases). Per germline, CDR1 PRHDT and CDR2 FYEKMQ (reference sequence). The CDR3 is 14 amino acids. Deletions cut 3 bases from V and 5 bases from J, with 12 bases between. CDR3 amino acids: CASSFPSGLDTQYF. CDR3 in DNA: TGTGCCAGCAGCTTCCCCAGCGGGCTAGATACGCAGTATTTT.

The table lists this clonotype with a few counts. This sequence joins TRBV21-1 and TRBJ2-4; TRBD1, the table's D call, was not compared with the DNA. TRBV21-1 represents a pseudogene. The CDR3 is 20 amino acids. CDR3 region: CASSITLRDRGGRAKNIQYF. In DNA, the CDR3 is TGTGCCAGCAGCATAACCCTCCGGGACAGGGGTGGTAGAGCCAAAAACATTCAGTACTTC.

This clonotype occurred many times. This chain uses TRBV5-6 with TRBJ1-5; tentative D call: TRBD1 (5 bases). Trimming shortened V by 2 bases and J by 4 bases, and 10 bases separated the two germline ends. The V gene's germline CDR1 is SGHDT and CDR2 YYEEEE. The CDR3 sequence is 14 residues long. The CDR3 DNA is TGTGCCAGCAGCTTCTGGACAAATAATCAGCCCCAGCATTTT. This codes for CASSFWTNNQPQHF.

This clonotype was detected a few times. The CDR3 spells CSRTGALAKNIQYF. CDR3 in DNA: TGCAGCCGAACGGGGGCCCTCGCCAAAAACATTCAGTACTTC. V usage is TRBV20-1 and J usage is TRBJ2-4; D might be TRBD1 or TRBD2, each matching 6 bases. Germline V lookup: CDR1 DFQATT, CDR2 SNEGSKA (reference sequence). The CDR3 consists of 14 residues.

This clonotype has a handful of counts. This chain uses TRBV5-1 with TRBJ1-2; weak D call: TRBD1 (6 bases). The CDR3 consists of 13 residues. CDR1 is SGHRS, CDR2 YFSETQ, per germline. V was trimmed by 4 bases and J by 9 bases, leaving 16 bases between them. The CDR3 DNA reads TGCGCCAGCAGCGTGGACGAAGGGGGAAGCTACACCTTC. Its translation is CASSVDEGGSYTF. Drawing the rest from reference TRBV5-1 and TRBJ1-2, the complete variable domain is KAGVTQTPRYLIKTRGQQVTLSCSPISGHRSVSWYQQTPGQGLQFLFEYFSETQRNKGNFPGRFSGRQFSNSRSEMNVSTLELGDSALYLCASSVDEGGSYTFGSGTRLTVV.

The sample holds a few counts of this clonotype. The chain is built from TRBV29-1 and TRBJ1-1; 7 nucleotides match TRBD1. V shed 6 bases, J shed 0 bases, and the junction held 10 bases outside the gene matches. The germline gives CDR1 SQVTM, CDR2 ANQGSEA. The CDR3 length is 15 residues. CDR3 bases: TGCAGCGTGTTCGGGGGGGACAGCATGAACACTGAAGCTTTCTTT. Amino acid sequence: CSVFGGDSMNTEAFF.

This clonotype was counted a few times. CDR3 residues: CASSLVGTLDEQYF. The CDR3 DNA is TGCGCCAGCAGCTTGGTGGGAACCTTGGACGAGCAGTACTTC. The chain has TRBV5-1 and TRBJ2-7; no clear D gene. The CDR3 contains 14 residues. Trimming removed 0 bases from V and 5 bases from J, with 12 bases in between. Germline V gives CDR1 SGHRS, CDR2 YFSETQ.